This T cell receptor beta chain was observed in a study of blood T cell repertoires in COVID-19 (dated by TCRdb to the early 2020s). Notes on the research overall: The collaborator samples originated in the United States, Italy and Spain and spanned the acute and convalescent phases of COVID-19. Subjects who had been exposed to COVID-19, were actively infected with it, or had recovered from it provided the deeply sampled blood TCRbeta repertoires that made up the dataset. Samples were obtained from the ongoing ImmuneRACE study (first 160 participants) and from 1,000 to 1,500 subjects provided by 6 global collaborators. The repertoires were released in a freely available public database intended as a resource for research on the immune response to SARS-CoV-2. HLA class I and class II types, where available, came from metadata supplied by the sample provider rather than from assay-based typing. A de-identified subject ID, COVID-19 status, age in years and sex were almost always included in the sample metadata. The material from the prospective study consisted of cDNA or gDNA derived from T cells, B-cell-depleted T cells, or PBMCs. General conclusions and limits of the study: Clinical and demographic metadata were provided uncurated, with the amount varying by source and participant.

TCRbeta CDR3 regions were amplified from genomic DNA by means of the immunoSEQ Assay, a bias-controlled multiplex PCR. On the study's bioinformatics: Within the assay, amplification of reference gene primers was used to estimate how many nucleated cells each sample contained. Sequence reads were collapsed and filtered to measure the absolute abundance of every unique TCRbeta CDR3 rearrangement. For each sample, productive Simpson clonality was calculated by taking the square root of Simpson's diversity index across productive rearrangements. As stored in TCRdb, this immuneACCESS dataset retains in-frame rearrangements with V and J assigned. A fraction of the clones does not appear; measured against another copy, unresolved V genes explain less than half of the discrepancy, and the remainder lacks a known reason. V and J calls and clone size come straight from that table; D and trimming were deduced from the DNA. Here the sample has over 200,000 clones; 70% to 90% occur a single time. The ten largest clones add up to roughly 0.7% of the sample.

Each collaborating institution followed its own protocols to collect whole blood in K2EDTA tubes. For TCRbeta analysis, collaborators shipped samples in one of three forms: frozen whole blood, isolated PBMCs, or DNA extracted from either of those sample types. A remark on this clone: It lacks a known antigen. Base quality data are lacking; no much larger clone is found one base away.

This receptor was taken from a man aged 35 to 55 with acute or convalescent COVID-19. Material for sequencing was peripheral blood.

The CDR3 loop reads CASSEGWTGTYEQYF. DNA sequence: TGTGCCAGCAGTGAAGGGTGGACAGGGACCTACGAGCAGTACTTC. The rearrangement combines TRBV2 with TRBJ2-7; TRBD1 fits 8 bases in the junction. CDR1 and CDR2 were assigned from the germline V gene as SNHLY and FYNNEI. The germline V and J ends show losses of 1 base and 2 bases respectively, and no gene match explains 4 bases of the junction. The CDR3 has 15 amino acids, counting the end cysteine and phenylalanine. The kept DNA is CDR3 alone, 45 bases in frame from the first base.